This TCR beta chain was profiled in a study of cytomegalovirus exposure and HLA in healthy donors. CDR1 and CDR2 from the germline V gene are SGHDT and YYEEEE. V shed 2 bases, J shed 0 bases, and the junction held 5 bases outside the gene matches. There are 17 residues in the CDR3. Both 60 Vbeta primers and 13 Jbeta primers went into the PCR. Sequencing was performed with immunoSEQ multiplex PCR; in TCRdb, only in-frame clones are kept and a portion is missing. The sample records about 300,000 clones, roughly 89% being singletons. The V and J genes are TRBV5-6 and TRBJ2-6, with 7 positions matching TRBD1. The origin of this receptor is a man in his forties in good health and CMV-seropositive. Sequences were obtained from PBMCs. CDR3 loop: CASSLPGQHSGANVLTF. In nucleotides, the CDR3 is TGTGCCAGCAGCTTACCGGGACAGCACTCTGGGGCCAACGTCCTGACTTTC. The full variable domain, with the rest looked up from reference TRBV5-6 and TRBJ2-6, is DAGVTQSPTHLIKTRGQQVTLRCSPKSGHDTVSWYQQALGQGPQFIFQYYEEEERQRGNFPDRFSGHQFPNYSSELNVNALLLGDSALYLCASSLPGQHSGANVLTFGAGSRLTVL.